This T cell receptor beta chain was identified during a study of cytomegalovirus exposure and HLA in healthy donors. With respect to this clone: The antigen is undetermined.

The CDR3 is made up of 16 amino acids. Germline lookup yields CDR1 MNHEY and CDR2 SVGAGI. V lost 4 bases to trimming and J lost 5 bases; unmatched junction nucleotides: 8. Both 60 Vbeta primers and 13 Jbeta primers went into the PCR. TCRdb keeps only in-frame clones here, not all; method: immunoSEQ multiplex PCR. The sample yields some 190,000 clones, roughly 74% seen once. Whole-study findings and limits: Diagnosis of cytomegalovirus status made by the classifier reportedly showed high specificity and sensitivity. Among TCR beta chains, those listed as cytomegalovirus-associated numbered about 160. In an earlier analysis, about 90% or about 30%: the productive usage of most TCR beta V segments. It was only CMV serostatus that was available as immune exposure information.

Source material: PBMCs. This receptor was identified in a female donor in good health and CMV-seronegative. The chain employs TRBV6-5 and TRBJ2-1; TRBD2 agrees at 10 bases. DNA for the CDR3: TGTGCCAGCAGTTTAGCGGGGGGTGGGGCTGACAATGAGCAGTTCTTC. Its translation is CASSLAGGGADNEQFF.